This entry lists 27 T cell receptor beta chains sequenced from one sample in a study of blood T cells in healthy people across ages. Primed by a sample-barcoded 5' primer and a J-beta primer mix, a second PCR proceeded for about 7 to 12 cycles. MiXCR, applied by TCRdb to the 5' RACE reads, yields one record per CDR3 protein. Of 800,000 to 900,000 distinct CDR3 sequences detected, 62% appear once; the ten largest clones hold roughly a quarter. Sample: blood. These receptor sequences come from a man aged 30 to 39 in good health.

The genes are TRBV20-1 and TRBJ2-5, with 8 positions matching TRBD2. V lost 0 bases and J lost 5; bases outside the gene matches: 8. The CDR3 covers 15 residues. Germline loops: CDR1 DFQATT, CDR2 SNEGSKA (reference sequence). CDR3 nucleotides: TGCAGTGCTAGAGATCTGGGGACTAGTCGGGAGACCCAGTACTTC. Residues: CSARDLGTSRETQYF.

This chain joins TRBV7-8 and TRBJ1-2; tentatively, D is TRBD1 (6 bases). The V gene lost 1 base and the J gene lost 2 bases, with 17 bases spanning the gap. Germline-derived CDR1 and CDR2 are SGHVS and FQNEAQ. The CDR3 runs 17 residues. CDR3 region: CASSLDLRTATNYGYTF. CDR3 nucleotide sequence: TGTGCCAGCAGCTTAGACCTTAGGACAGCGACGAACTATGGCTACACCTTC. The full variable domain, rest sourced from reference TRBV7-8 and TRBJ1-2, is GAGVSQSPRYKVAKRGQDVALRCDPISGHVSLFWYQQALGQGPEFLTYFQNEAQLDKSGLPSDRFFAERPEGSVSTLKIQRTQQEDSAVYLCASSLDLRTATNYGYTFGSGTRLTVV.

This sequence joins TRBV20-1 and TRBJ2-7; a possible D gene is TRBD1 (6 bases). Trimming removed 6 bases at V and 0 bases at J, with 9 bases between. CDR3 length equals 12 residues. The germline V gene has CDR1 DFQATT and CDR2 SNEGSKA (reference sequence). CDR3 in DNA: TGCAGTGCAGGACAGAACTCCTACGAGCAGTACTTC. This sequence encodes CSAGQNSYEQYF.

The genes are TRBV6-2 or TRBV6-3 and TRBJ2-4; 7 bases map to TRBD1. The J call may be incorrect, as the DNA end agrees better with TRBJ2-7. Germline CDR1 MNHEY, CDR2 SVGEGT. The CDR3 covers 13 residues. The CDR3 nucleotides read TGTGCCAGCAGTCGGGACAGCGCTGGCGAGCAGTACTTC. Amino acids: CASSRDSAGEQYF.

The chain is built from TRBV7-9 and TRBJ1-6, with 8 bases that match TRBD1. Trimming at V came to 5 bases and at J to 9 bases, leaving 9 bases not matched to a gene. Germline V CDR1 and CDR2: SEHNR, FQNEAQ (reference sequence). The CDR3 runs to 15 residues. The CDR3 DNA reads TGTGCCAGCAGCCCTGGGCTACAGGGGGTTTCACCCCTCCACTTT. Translated: CASSPGLQGVSPLHF.

The chain carries TRBV5-6 and TRBJ2-5; D is unclear. V was clipped by 2 bases and J by 5 bases, with 13 bases between them. Germline CDR1 SGHDT, CDR2 YYEEEE. CDR3 length: 14 amino acids. The CDR3 bases are TGTGCCAGCAGCTTCCTAGGACGGAGCGAGACCCAGTACTTC. Translated: CASSFLGRSETQYF.

The table lists this clonotype with a count of one. The chain combines TRBV4-1 with TRBJ2-1, with 11 nucleotides matching TRBD1. The DNA end lines up better with TRBJ2-5; the J call may be wrong. Germline V gene data show CDR1 as MGHRA and CDR2 as YSYEKL. This CDR3 comprises 15 residues. The CDR3 protein is CASSPRTGGVETQYF. The CDR3 nucleotides read TGCGCCAGCAGCCCTAGGACAGGGGGCGTGGAGACCCAGTACTTC.

J is TRBJ2-7 and V is TRBV4-2; 7 nucleotides align to TRBD1. The tail of the sequence fits TRBJ2-5 better, so the J call may be wrong. This CDR3 spans 15 amino acids. Germline loops: CDR1 LGHNA, CDR2 YNFKEQ. The CDR3 sequence is CASSQRQGSGETQYF. In DNA form, the CDR3 reads TGTGCCAGCAGCCAAAGACAGGGATCAGGAGAGACCCAGTACTTC.

Comment on this clonotype: A single base separates this from a much larger clone, so it may be a read error. V usage is TRBV20-1 and J usage is TRBJ2-1, with TRBD2 as a possible D gene (5 bases). This CDR3 region has 15 residues. V dropped 5 bases and J dropped 11 bases, with 25 bases sitting between them. Germline CDR1 is DFQATT and CDR2 is SNEGSKA (reference sequence). The CDR3 is CSAPKAGRYQNKQFF. The CDR3 DNA follows: TGCAGTGCTCCCAAGGCGGGTCGTTATCAGAATAAGCAGTTCTTC.

V gene TRBV10-3 combines with J gene TRBJ2-7; no clear D gene. The V gene's germline CDR1 is ENHRY and CDR2 SYGVKD. Trimming removed 3 bases at V and 4 bases at J, with 10 bases between. This CDR3 has 13 amino acids. Here the CDR3 DNA reads TGTGCCATCAGTGAAGGGCCAGCTTACGAGCAGTACTTC. Residues: CAISEGPAYEQYF.

The rearrangement uses TRBV4-3 and TRBJ2-3, with 10 bases lining up with TRBD1. The CDR3 length is 15 residues. Germline V gives CDR1 LGHNA, CDR2 YSLEER. V lost 1 base, J lost 6 bases, and 4 bases stayed unmatched. DNA for the CDR3: TGCGCCAGCAGCCAAGGACAGGGGGCTTTCGATACGCAGTATTTT. It yields the protein CASSQGQGAFDTQYF.

CDR3 amino acids: CSVGWKGALQVQYF. The CDR3, as DNA: TGCAGCGTTGGATGGAAGGGGGCCCTTCAAGTCCAGTACTTC. The chain combines TRBV29-1 with TRBJ2-5; TRBD1 matches at 7 bases. Germline CDR1 reads SQVTM; CDR2 reads ANQGSEA. V trimming: 4 bases; J trimming: 10 bases; junction bases outside the gene matches: 15. The length of the CDR3 is 14 residues.

The CDR3 loop reads CSATPRWGALAGGPNEQFF. In DNA form, the CDR3 reads TGCAGTGCTACCCCACGGTGGGGGGCCCTAGCGGGGGGGCCGAATGAGCAGTTCTTC. This chain connects TRBV20-1 to TRBJ2-1, with TRBD2 matching over 12 bases. Germline CDR1 reads DFQATT; CDR2 reads SNEGSKA (reference sequence). The ends lost 4 bases at V and 7 bases at J; junction bases unmatched: 20. The CDR3 covers 19 residues.

The chain links TRBV6-5 to TRBJ2-5; D perhaps matches TRBD1 (5 bases). The germline V gene has CDR1 MNHEY and CDR2 SVGAGI. The CDR3 sequence is 12 residues long. Trimming pared 7 bases from V and 1 base from J, leaving 7 bases between. The CDR3 region has the DNA TGTGCCAGCATTGGGGCCCAAGAGACCCAGTACTTC. It yields the protein CASIGAQETQYF.

V gene TRBV4-2 combines with J gene TRBJ2-7, with 12 bases fitting TRBD1. The germline V gene encodes CDR1 LGHNA and CDR2 YNFKEQ. The V and J ends lost 0 bases and 0 bases, in that order; junction bases with no gene match: 9. This CDR3 comprises 19 residues. CDR3 residues: CASSQEKGQGALSSYEQYF. CDR3 DNA sequence: TGTGCCAGCAGCCAAGAAAAGGGACAGGGGGCCCTTAGCTCCTACGAGCAGTACTTC.

This clonotype was seen more than once but under ten times. V is TRBV24-1 and J is TRBJ2-3, with unresolved D. Trimming shortened V by 4 bases and J by 2 bases, and 3 bases separated the two germline ends. The CDR3 covers 12 residues. Germline CDR1 and CDR2: KGHDR and SFDVKD. CDR3 sequence reads: CATSEYTDTQYF. CDR3 in DNA: TGTGCCACCAGTGAATACACAGATACGCAGTATTTT.

Ten or more counts support this clonotype. The chain joins TRBV7-2 to TRBJ1-5; TRBD1 aligns across 7 bases. The CDR3 covers 15 residues. Germline V gene lookup returns CDR1 SGHTA and CDR2 FQGNSA. V dropped 5 bases and J dropped 6; count of bases not matched to a gene: 10. The CDR3 here is CASSPETGRSQPQHF. CDR3 nucleotides: TGTGCCAGCAGCCCGGAGACAGGGAGAAGTCAGCCCCAGCATTTT.

This CDR3 is CATSGYPLAGRQETQYF. The CDR3 bases are TGTGCCACCAGTGGTTACCCCTTGGCGGGGCGACAAGAGACCCAGTACTTC. The chain carries TRBV24-1 and TRBJ2-5; perhaps TRBD2 as D (6 bases). Germline values: CDR1 KGHDR, CDR2 SFDVKD. V lost 5 bases to trimming and J lost 2 bases, with 20 bases between them. The CDR3 sequence is 17 residues long.

The chain has TRBV9 and TRBJ2-7; D is unresolved. The germline V gene encodes CDR1 SGDLS and CDR2 YYNGEE. The CDR3 length is 15 residues. With 0 bases removed from V and 4 bases from J, the gap between germline ends came to 14 bases. For the CDR3, the DNA is TGTGCCAGCAGCGTAGGCGACACGGTCGGGTACGAGCAGTACTTC. It is translated as CASSVGDTVGYEQYF.

This chain uses TRBV6-2 or TRBV6-3 with TRBJ2-3; D remains ambiguous. Germline V lookup: CDR1 MNHEY, CDR2 SVGEGT. This CDR3 has 13 residues. The V end lost 7 bases, the J end lost 2 bases, and 10 bases lay between the germline ends. The CDR3 DNA reads as TGTGCCAGCATGAGCGACAACACAGATACGCAGTATTTT. The encoded protein is CASMSDNTDTQYF.

Worth noting for this clonotype: Mismatch with germline at one junction end may stem from a read error. The chain has TRBV20-1 and TRBJ1-6; possibly TRBD1 for D (5 bases). In germline, CDR1 is DFQATT, CDR2 SNEGSKA (reference sequence). The CDR3 is made up of 17 amino acids. The CDR3 region is CSVREGTQSSYNSPLHF. DNA of the CDR3: TGCAGTGTTAGAGAGGGGACTCAGAGCTCCTATAATTCACCCCTCCACTTT.

The genes are TRBV20-1 and TRBJ2-5; 7 bases line up with TRBD2. V shed 5 bases, J shed 5 bases, and the junction held 11 bases outside the gene matches. The CDR3 spans 14 residues. Per germline, CDR1 DFQATT and CDR2 SNEGSKA (reference sequence). In nucleotides, the CDR3 is TGCAGTGCTGAAACCGATGGGCGGGGGGAGACCCAGTACTTC. Its protein product is CSAETDGRGETQYF.

The chain carries TRBV20-1 and TRBJ1-1, with D tentatively TRBD1 (6 bases). The CDR3 sequence is 15 residues long. The V gene's germline CDR1 is DFQATT and CDR2 SNEGSKA (reference sequence). CDR3 DNA sequence: TGCATGTGGGGCCAAAGGGGGTCTCGGAGAGCTGAAGCTTTCTTT. This translates into CMWGQRGSRRAEAFF.

The chain combines TRBV18 with TRBJ2-4, with TRBD1 matching 8 bases. TRBJ2-7 matches the DNA end more closely, so the J call is doubtful. CDR3 length equals 16 residues. Germline values: CDR1 KGHSH, CDR2 LQKENI. For the CDR3, the DNA is TGTGCCAGCTCACCGTCGCGCAGGGGGCAAGGATACGAGCAGTACTTC. As protein: CASSPSRRGQGYEQYF.

The V gene is TRBV6-2 or TRBV6-3, the J gene TRBJ2-6, with D perhaps matching TRBD2 (6 bases). V was cut by 5 bases and J by 0 bases, with 14 bases left in between. CDR3 length equals 17 residues. Germline V gives CDR1 MNHEY, CDR2 SVGEGT. As DNA, the CDR3 is TGTGCCAGCAGTGACACAGGAGGGAGCTCTGGGGCCAACGTCCTGACTTTC. This encodes CASSDTGGSSGANVLTF.

This clonotype was detected once. The V and J genes are TRBV7-2 and TRBJ2-3, with D possibly being TRBD2 (6 bases). The germline gives CDR1 SGHTA, CDR2 FQGNSA. V lost 3 bases to trimming and J lost 4 bases, with 14 bases between them. This CDR3 is 15 amino acids long. CDR3 in DNA: TGTGCCAGCAGCTTTGGGGGGAATGCGGCAGATACGCAGTATTTT. Protein: CASSFGGNAADTQYF.

The V and J genes are TRBV4-2 and TRBJ1-4; 8 positions match TRBD1. Germline trimming cut 4 bases from V and 7 bases from J; bases unmatched to any gene: 14. This CDR3 has 17 amino acids. From germline, CDR1 is LGHNA and CDR2 YNFKEQ. CDR3 loop: CASSLLGGQVRGEKLFF. The CDR3 coding sequence is TGTGCCAGCAGCCTACTCGGGGGACAGGTTCGGGGTGAAAAACTGTTTTTT.